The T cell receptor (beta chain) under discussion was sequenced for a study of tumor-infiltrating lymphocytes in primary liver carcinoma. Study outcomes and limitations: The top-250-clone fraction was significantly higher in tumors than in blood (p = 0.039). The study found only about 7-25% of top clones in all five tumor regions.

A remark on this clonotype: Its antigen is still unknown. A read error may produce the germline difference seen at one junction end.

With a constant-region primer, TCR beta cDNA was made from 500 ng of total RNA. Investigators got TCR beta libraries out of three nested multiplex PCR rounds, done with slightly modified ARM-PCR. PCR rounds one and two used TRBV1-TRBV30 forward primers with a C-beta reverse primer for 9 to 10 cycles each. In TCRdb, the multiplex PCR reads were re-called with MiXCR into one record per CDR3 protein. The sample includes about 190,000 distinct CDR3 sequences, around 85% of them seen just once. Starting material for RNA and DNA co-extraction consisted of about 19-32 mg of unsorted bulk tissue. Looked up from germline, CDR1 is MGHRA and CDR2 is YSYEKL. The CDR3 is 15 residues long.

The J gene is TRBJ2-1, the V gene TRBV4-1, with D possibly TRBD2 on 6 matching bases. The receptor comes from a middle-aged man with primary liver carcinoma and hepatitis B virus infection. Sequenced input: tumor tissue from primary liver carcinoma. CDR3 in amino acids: CASSQEEGLLNSSFF. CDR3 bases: TGCGCCAGTAGCCAAGAGGAGGGCCTTCTTAATAGTTCGTTCTTC.